This note documents a single TCR beta chain sequence. Its antigen is currently unknown. Unmatched junction bases numbered 6, after V lost 11 bases and J lost 0 bases. Germline lookup yields CDR1 ENHRY and CDR2 SYGVKD. The CDR3 contains 14 residues. The sample is drawn from a study of blood T cells in healthy people across ages. Primed by a sample-barcoded 5' primer and a J-beta primer mix, a second PCR proceeded for 7 to 11 cycles. Each single sample gave us at least 2.5 million CDR3-containing paired-end reads. One entry per CDR3 protein, called by TCRdb with MiXCR from the 5' RACE reads. Among about 680,000 distinct CDR3 sequences listed, approximately 49% were seen once. Approximately 9 milliliters of peripheral blood were drawn from each donor into EDTA-treated tubes. Study-wide results and limits: CMV infection status of these donors was not known.

Sequencing was done on a sample of blood. This clonotype originated in a woman aged 55-69 years in good health. The J gene is TRBJ1-4, the V gene TRBV10-3; 7 bases align to TRBD1. CDR3 nucleotides: TGTGCCGCCGCCGGGACAGCAACTAATGAAAAACTGTTTTTT. Protein sequence: CAAAGTATNEKLFF.